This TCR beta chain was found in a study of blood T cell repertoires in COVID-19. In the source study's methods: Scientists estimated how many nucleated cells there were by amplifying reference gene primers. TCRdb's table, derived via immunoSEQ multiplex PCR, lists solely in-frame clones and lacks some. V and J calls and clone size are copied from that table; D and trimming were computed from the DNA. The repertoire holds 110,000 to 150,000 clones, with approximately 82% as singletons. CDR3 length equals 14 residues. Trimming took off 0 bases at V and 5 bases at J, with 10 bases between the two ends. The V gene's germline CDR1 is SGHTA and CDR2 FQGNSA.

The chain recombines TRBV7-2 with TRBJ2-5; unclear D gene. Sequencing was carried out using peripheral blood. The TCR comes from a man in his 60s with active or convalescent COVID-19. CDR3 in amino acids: CASSLAGPGETQYF. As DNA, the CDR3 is TGTGCCAGCAGCTTAGCGGGCCCTGGGGAGACCCAGTACTTC.